This TCR beta chain came from a study of cytomegalovirus exposure and HLA in healthy donors. Broader study findings: The listing of roughly 160 TCR beta chains classed them as cytomegalovirus-associated. Whilst most TCR sequences proved rare, a subset of public TCRs occurred across many donors. Reportedly, diagnosis of cytomegalovirus status by the classifier showed high specificity and sensitivity.

An approximately 120-subject validation cohort, separate from the approximately 670-subject first cohort, supplied the donors. Trimming shortened V by 1 base and J by 15 bases, and 17 bases separated the two germline ends. Germline V gene sequence: CDR1 SGHRS, CDR2 YFSETQ. The CDR3 sequence is 13 residues long. About this clone itself: Its antigen is as yet unknown.

The table came from immunoSEQ multiplex PCR; TCRdb's copy has only in-frame clones and leaves some out. The data contain about 120,000 clones, approximately 89% of them singletons. The chain combines TRBV5-1 with TRBJ1-5, with a weak D call TRBD1 (6 bases). Specimen: PBMCs. The source of this sequence is a woman in her late teens or twenties in good health and CMV-seronegative. CDR3 amino acids: CASSLSSGERWHF. CDR3 DNA sequence: TGCGCCAGCAGCTTGAGTTCAGGGGAGCGTTGGCATTTT. The whole variable domain, remainder taken from reference TRBV5-1 and TRBJ1-5, is KAGVTQTPRYLIKTRGQQVTLSCSPISGHRSVSWYQQTPGQGLQFLFEYFSETQRNKGNFPGRFSGRQFSNSRSEMNVSTLELGDSALYLCASSLSSGERWHFGDGTRLSIL.